Listed here is a single TCR beta chain. This specimen comes from a study of blood T cell repertoires in COVID-19. Study-wide context: From T cells, B-cell-depleted T cells, or PBMCs came the material, which was cDNA or gDNA.

With V trimmed by 8 bases and J by 5 bases, 19 bases remained unmatched. The length of the CDR3 is 17 residues. Germline V gene lookup returns CDR1 MNHEY and CDR2 SMNVEV (reference sequence). Assay used: immunoSEQ multiplex PCR; TCRdb lists only in-frame clones, some missing. The top ten clones hold over 2.5% of a sample with 150,000 or so clones, about three quarters of them seen once. Participants' own reports of clinical history determined their cohort assignment. Cohort 3 recovery required two negative PCRs, clearance, or symptom resolution. This TCR was recovered from a woman in her forties or fifties who had recovered from COVID-19. The V call is TRBV27, the J call TRBJ2-7; TRBD2 aligns across 9 bases. Sequencing was performed on PBMCs or T cells enriched from blood (not recorded which). CDR3 nucleotides: TGTGCCAGCCAACCCGGGACTAGCCCAATCACTGGCCACGAGCAGTACTTC. Translating gives CASQPGTSPITGHEQYF.